This T cell receptor beta chain came from a study of CD8 T cells in ankylosing spondylitis. Broader study findings: Seemingly characteristic of ankylosing spondylitis blood was a TCR beta motif consisting of about 8 highly homologous variants. Peripheral blood held disease-linked clones only at relatively low frequency, and these were CD8+.

TCRdb fed the 5' RACE reads into MiXCR, producing one record per CDR3 protein. Of fewer than 550,000 distinct CDR3 sequences detected, approximately 5.3% appear once; the ten largest clones hold approximately 3.5%. The CDR3 runs to 14 residues. V gave up 4 bases and J gave up 1 base, with 8 bases separating them. Germline V gene data show CDR1 as LGHNA and CDR2 as YSLEER. This clonotype occurred a few times. Its target is not known. The V call is TRBV4-3, the J call TRBJ2-1; D may correspond to TRBD1 or TRBD2 (5 bases each). Sequencing input: blood, either unsorted or a sorted T cell fraction (not recorded which). This clonotype originated in a male donor with ankylosing spondylitis. CDR3: CASSPGASYNEQFF. The DNA for the CDR3 is TGCGCCAGCAGCCCCGGGGCGTCCTACAATGAGCAGTTCTTC.